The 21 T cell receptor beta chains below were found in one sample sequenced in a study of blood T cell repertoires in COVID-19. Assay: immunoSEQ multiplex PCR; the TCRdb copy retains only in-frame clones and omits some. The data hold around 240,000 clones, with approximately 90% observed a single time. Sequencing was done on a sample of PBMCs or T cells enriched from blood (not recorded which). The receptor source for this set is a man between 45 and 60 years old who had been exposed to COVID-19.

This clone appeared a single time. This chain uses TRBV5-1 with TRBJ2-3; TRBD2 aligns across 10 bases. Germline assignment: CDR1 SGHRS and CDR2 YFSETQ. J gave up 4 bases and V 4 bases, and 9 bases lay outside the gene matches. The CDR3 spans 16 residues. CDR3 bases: TGCGCCAGCAGCCGCCTCCCTAGCGGGGGTGCAGATACGCAGTATTTT. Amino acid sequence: CASSRLPSGGADTQYF.

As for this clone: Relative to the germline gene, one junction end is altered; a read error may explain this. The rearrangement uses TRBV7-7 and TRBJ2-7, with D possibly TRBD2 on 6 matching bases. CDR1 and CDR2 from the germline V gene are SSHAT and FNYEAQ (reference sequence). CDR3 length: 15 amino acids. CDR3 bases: TGTGCTAGCAGCTTAGCGGCGGGATCCACCTACGAGCAGTACTTC. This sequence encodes CASSLAAGSTYEQYF.

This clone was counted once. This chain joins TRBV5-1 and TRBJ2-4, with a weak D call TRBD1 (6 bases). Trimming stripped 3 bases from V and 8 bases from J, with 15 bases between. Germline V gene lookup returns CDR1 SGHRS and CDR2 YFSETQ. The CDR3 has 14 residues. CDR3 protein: CASSSTTGKDIQYF. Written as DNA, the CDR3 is TGCGCCAGCAGCTCCACAACAGGGAAGGACATTCAGTACTTC.

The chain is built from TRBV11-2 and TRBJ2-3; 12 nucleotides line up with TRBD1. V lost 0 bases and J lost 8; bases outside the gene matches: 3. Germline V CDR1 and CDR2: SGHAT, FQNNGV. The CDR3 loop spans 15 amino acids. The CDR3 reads CASSLEGQGARTQYF. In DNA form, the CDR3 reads TGTGCCAGCAGCTTAGAGGGACAGGGGGCGCGTACGCAGTATTTT.

The CDR3 DNA sequence: TGTGCCAGCAGGAATACGGGACAGATAATTGAAGCTTTCTTT. Its protein product is CASRNTGQIIEAFF. The chain employs TRBV6-5 and TRBJ1-1; the match to TRBD1 covers 7 bases. The germline CDR1 and CDR2 sequences are MNHEY and SVGAGI. After removal of 6 bases from V and 7 bases from J, the junction contained 11 bases not matched to a gene. This CDR3 region has 14 residues.

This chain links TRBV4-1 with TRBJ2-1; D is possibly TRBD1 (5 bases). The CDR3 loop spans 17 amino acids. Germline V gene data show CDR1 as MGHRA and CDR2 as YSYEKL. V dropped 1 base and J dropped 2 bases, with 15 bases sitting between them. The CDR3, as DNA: TGCGCCAGCAGCCAAGTCCGAGTAGGGGTCCCCTACAATGAGCAGTTCTTC. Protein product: CASSQVRVGVPYNEQFF.

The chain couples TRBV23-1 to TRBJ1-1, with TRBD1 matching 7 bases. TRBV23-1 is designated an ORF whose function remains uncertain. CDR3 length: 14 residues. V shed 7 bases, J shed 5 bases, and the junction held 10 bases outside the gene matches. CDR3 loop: CASNLGGARTEAFF. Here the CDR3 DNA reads TGCGCCAGCAATTTAGGGGGCGCGAGAACTGAAGCTTTCTTT.

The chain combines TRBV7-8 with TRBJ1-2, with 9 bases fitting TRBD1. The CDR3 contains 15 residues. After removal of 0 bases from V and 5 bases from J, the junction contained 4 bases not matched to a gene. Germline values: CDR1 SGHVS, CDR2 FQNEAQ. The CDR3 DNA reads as TGTGCCAGCAGCTTAGCCTACAGGGGGCGGTATGGCTACACCTTC. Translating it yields CASSLAYRGRYGYTF.

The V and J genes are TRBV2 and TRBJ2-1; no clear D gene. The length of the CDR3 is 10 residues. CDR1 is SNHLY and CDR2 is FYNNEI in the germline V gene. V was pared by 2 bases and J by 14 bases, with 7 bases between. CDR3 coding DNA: TGTGCCAGCAGTGAAACGGTAGAGTTCTTC. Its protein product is CASSETVEFF.

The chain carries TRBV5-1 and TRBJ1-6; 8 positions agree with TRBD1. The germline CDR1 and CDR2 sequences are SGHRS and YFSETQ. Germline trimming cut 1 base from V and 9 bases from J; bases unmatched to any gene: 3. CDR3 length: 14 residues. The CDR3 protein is CASSLSGGSSPLHF. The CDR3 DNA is TGCGCCAGCAGCTTGTCAGGGGGCAGTTCACCCCTCCACTTT.

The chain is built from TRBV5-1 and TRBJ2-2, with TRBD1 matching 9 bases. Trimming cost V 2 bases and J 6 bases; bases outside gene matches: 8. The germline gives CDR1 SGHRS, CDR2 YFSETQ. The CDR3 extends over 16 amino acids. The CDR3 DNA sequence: TGCGCCAGCAGCTTTTTACGACAGGGGGTGGCCGGGGAGCTGTTTTTT. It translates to CASSFLRQGVAGELFF.

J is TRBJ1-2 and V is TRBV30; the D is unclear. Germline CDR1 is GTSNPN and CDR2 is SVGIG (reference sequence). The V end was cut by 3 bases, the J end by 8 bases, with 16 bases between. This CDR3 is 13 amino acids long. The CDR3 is CAWRSRRARGYTF. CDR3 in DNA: TGTGCCTGGAGATCCCGGAGGGCTAGAGGCTACACCTTC.

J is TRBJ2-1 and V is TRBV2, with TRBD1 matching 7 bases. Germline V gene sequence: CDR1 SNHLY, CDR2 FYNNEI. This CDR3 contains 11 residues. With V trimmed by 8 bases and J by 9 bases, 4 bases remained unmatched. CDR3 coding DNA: TGTGCCAGCGAGGGGGCAGGTGAGCAGTTCTTC. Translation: CASEGAGEQFF. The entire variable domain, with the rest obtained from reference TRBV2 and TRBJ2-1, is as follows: EPEVTQTPSHQVTQMGQEVILRCVPISNHLYFYWYRQILGQKVEFLVSFYNNEISEKSEIFDDQFSVERPDGSNFTLKIRSTKLEDSAMYFCASEGAGEQFFGPGTRLTVL.

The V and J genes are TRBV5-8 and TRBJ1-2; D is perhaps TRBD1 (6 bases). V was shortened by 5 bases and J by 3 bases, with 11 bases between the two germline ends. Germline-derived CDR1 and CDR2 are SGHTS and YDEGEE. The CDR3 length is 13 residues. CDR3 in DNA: TGTGCCAGCAGGCAGGGGCCATACTATGGCTACACCTTC. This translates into CASRQGPYYGYTF. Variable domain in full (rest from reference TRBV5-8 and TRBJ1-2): EAGVTQSPTHLIKTRGQQATLRCSPISGHTSVYWYQQALGLGLQFLLWYDEGEERNRGNFPPRFSGRQFPNYSSELNVNALELEDSALYLCASRQGPYYGYTFGSGTRLTVV.

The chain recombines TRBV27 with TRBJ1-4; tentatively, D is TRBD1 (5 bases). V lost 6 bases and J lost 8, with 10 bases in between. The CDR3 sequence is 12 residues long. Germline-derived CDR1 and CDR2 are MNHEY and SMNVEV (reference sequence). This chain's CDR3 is CASRGVGEKLFF. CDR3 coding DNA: TGTGCCAGCAGAGGGGTAGGGGAAAAACTGTTTTTT.

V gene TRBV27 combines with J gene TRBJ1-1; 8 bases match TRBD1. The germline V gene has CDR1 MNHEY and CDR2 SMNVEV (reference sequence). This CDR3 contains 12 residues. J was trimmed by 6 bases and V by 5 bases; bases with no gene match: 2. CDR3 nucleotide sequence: TGTGCCAGCAGTAGGACAGGGTCTGAAGCTTTCTTT. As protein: CASSRTGSEAFF.

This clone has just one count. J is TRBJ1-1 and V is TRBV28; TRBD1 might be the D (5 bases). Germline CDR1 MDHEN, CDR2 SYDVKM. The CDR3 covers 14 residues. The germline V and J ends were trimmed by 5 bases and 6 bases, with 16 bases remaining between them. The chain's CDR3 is CASSTPGGAPEAFF. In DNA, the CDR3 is TGTGCCAGCAGTACGCCAGGTGGGGCCCCTGAAGCTTTCTTT.

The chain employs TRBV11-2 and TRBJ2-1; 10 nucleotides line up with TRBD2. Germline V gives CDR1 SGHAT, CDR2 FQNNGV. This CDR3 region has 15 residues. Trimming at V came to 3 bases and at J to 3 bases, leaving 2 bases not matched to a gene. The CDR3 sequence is CASSFQREGYNEQFF. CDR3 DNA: TGTGCCAGCAGCTTTCAGCGGGAGGGCTACAATGAGCAGTTCTTC.

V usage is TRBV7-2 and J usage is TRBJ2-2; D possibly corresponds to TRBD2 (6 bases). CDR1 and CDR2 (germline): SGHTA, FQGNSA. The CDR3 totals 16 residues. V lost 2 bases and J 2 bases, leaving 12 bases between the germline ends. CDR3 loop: CASSLNVGRNTGELFF. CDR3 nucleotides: TGTGCCAGCAGCTTAAATGTCGGGAGAAACACCGGGGAGCTGTTTTTT. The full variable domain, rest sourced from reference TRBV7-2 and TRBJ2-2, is GAGVSQSPSNKVTEKGKDVELRCDPISGHTALYWYRQSLGQGLEFLIYFQGNSAPDKSGLPSDRFSAERTGGSVSTLTIQRTQQEDSAVYLCASSLNVGRNTGELFFGEGSRLTVL.

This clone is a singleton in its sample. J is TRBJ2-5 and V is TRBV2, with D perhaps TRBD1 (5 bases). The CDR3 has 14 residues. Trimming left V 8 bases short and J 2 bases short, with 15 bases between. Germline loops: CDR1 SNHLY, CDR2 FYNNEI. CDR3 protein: CASQGKELQETQYF. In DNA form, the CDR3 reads TGTGCCAGCCAGGGAAAGGAGCTACAAGAGACCCAGTACTTC.

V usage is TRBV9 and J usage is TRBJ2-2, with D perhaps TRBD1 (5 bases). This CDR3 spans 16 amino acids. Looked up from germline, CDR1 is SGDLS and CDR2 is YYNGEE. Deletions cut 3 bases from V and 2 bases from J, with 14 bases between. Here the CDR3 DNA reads TGTGCCAGCAGCGAAGGGTGGGGCGACAACACCGGGGAGCTGTTTTTT. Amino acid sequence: CASSEGWGDNTGELFF.